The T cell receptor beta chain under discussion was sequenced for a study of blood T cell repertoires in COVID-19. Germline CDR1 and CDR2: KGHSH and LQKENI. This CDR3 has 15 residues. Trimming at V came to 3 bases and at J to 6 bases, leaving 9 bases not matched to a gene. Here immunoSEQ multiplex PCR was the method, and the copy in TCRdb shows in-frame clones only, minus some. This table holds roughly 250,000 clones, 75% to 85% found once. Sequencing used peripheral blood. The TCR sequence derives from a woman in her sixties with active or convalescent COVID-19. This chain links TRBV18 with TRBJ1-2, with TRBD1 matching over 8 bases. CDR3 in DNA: TGTGCCAGCTCACCCGGGATAAGGACAGGGAATGGCTACACCTTC. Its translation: CASSPGIRTGNGYTF.